These T cell receptor beta chains were read from a single sample in a study of Graves' ophthalmopathy and Graves' hyperthyroidism. TCRdb reanalysed the multiplex PCR reads using MiXCR and keeps one entry per CDR3 protein. The sample holds around 1,200,000 distinct CDR3 sequences, roughly 35% seen once. Sequencing was done on a sample of peripheral blood or thyroid tissue (not recorded which). Source of these receptors: an adult man with Graves' hyperthyroidism. Both conserved end residues are part of each CDR3. The D gene is left open where the match is weak. Part of the rows lack a size; the others show once, few, many or a class for expanded clones.

-	many	TRBV9	TRBJ2-5	CASSLGGLEQTQYF	TGTGCCAGCAGCTTGGGGGGCCTCGAGCAGACCCAGTACTTC
-	many	TRBV12-3/TRBV12-4	TRBJ1-1	CASSTPTGEDTEAFF	TGTGCCAGCAGTACGCCGACAGGTGAGGACACTGAAGCTTTCTTT
TRBD2	many	TRBV29-1	TRBJ2-5	CSVEKDSGGQREETQYF	TGCAGCGTTGAAAAGGATAGCGGGGGACAACGGGAAGAGACCCAGTACTTC
-	few	TRBV5-1	TRBJ2-7	CASSLGRPTYEQYF	TGCGCCAGCAGCTTGGGACGGCCAACCTACGAGCAGTACTTC
-	-	TRBV10-3	TRBJ2-2	CASSPRLLNTGELFF	TGTGCCAGCAGCCCTCGGCTGCTGAACACCGGGGAGCTGTTTTTT
-	once	TRBV15	TRBJ1-2	CATSSFRAGYTF	TGTGCCACCAGCAGTTTCAGGGCTGGCTACACCTTC
-	-	TRBV10-1	TRBJ2-2	CATGLSGTGELFF	TGCGCCACCGGACTTAGCGGCACCGGGGAGCTGTTTTTT
-	many	TRBV10-2	TRBJ2-7	CASSEKQPGYYEQYF	TGCGCCAGCAGTGAGAAACAGCCAGGGTACTACGAGCAGTACTTC
-	-	TRBV11-2	TRBJ1-1	CASSLVFRGTNTEAFF	TGTGCCAGCAGCTTAGTTTTCAGGGGCACGAACACTGAAGCTTTCTTT
TRBD2	-	TRBV11-2	TRBJ2-7	CASSLGLAGGYERYF	TGTGCCAGCAGCTTAGGGCTAGCGGGAGGATACGAGCGGTACTTC
TRBD1	many	TRBV12-3/TRBV12-4	TRBJ1-1	CASSVQGGSTEAFF	TGTGCCAGCAGTGTACAGGGGGGAAGCACTGAAGCTTTCTTT
TRBD1	once	TRBV10-3	TRBJ2-7	CAISRGQGAREQYF	TGTGCCATCAGCCGGGGGCAGGGGGCTCGGGAGCAGTACTTC
-	many	TRBV29-1	TRBJ2-5	CSAVRSPLETQYF	TGCAGCGCTGTCCGGAGTCCGCTAGAGACCCAGTACTTC
-	many	TRBV7-8	TRBJ2-5	CASSFQDNQETQYF	TGTGCCAGCAGCTTCCAGGACAACCAAGAGACCCAGTACTTC
TRBD1	-	TRBV19	TRBJ2-6	CASRTGVGNTEAF	TGTGCCAGCAGAACAGGGGTCGGAAACACTGAAGCTTTC
TRBD1	-	TRBV10-3	TRBJ1-3	CAISDRGRYTIYF	TGTGCCATCAGTGACAGGGGGCGTTACACCATATATTTT
-	-	TRBV20-1	TRBJ2-2	CSAEIRGNPSTGELFF	TGCAGTGCTGAAATAAGGGGTAATCCGAGCACCGGGGAGCTGTTTTTT
-	few	TRBV9	TRBJ1-3	CASSVGGGPSSGNTIYF	TGTGCCAGCAGCGTAGGGGGGGGCCCCTCCTCTGGAAACACCATATATTTT
-	few	TRBV5-8	TRBJ1-2	CASSPPTGIYGYTF	TGTGCCAGCAGCCCACCAACCGGGATATATGGCTACACCTTC
-	many	TRBV2	TRBJ1-2	CASRPHDNSNYGYTF	TGTGCCAGCAGGCCACATGACAATTCTAACTATGGCTACACCTTC
TRBD1	many	TRBV9	TRBJ2-7	CASSVEGQGVGEQYF	TGTGCCAGCAGCGTAGAAGGACAGGGCGTTGGCGAGCAGTACTTC
TRBD2	many	TRBV10-3	TRBJ2-5	CAIRNPGLAGETQYF	TGTGCCATCAGAAATCCGGGACTAGCGGGAGAGACCCAGTACTTC
-	-	TRBV9	TRBJ2-5	CASSVSLRETQYF	TGTGCCAGCAGCGTAAGTTTAAGAGAGACCCAGTACTTC
TRBD1	-	TRBV12-3/TRBV12-4	TRBJ1-1	CASSGQVMNTEAFF	TGTGCCAGCAGCGGACAGGTTATGAACACTGAAGCTTTCTTT
-	many	TRBV12-3/TRBV12-4	TRBJ2-5	CASGPLAKETQYF	TGTGCCAGCGGACCCCTAGCCAAAGAGACCCAGTACTTC
-	many	TRBV12-3/TRBV12-4	TRBJ1-1	CASSSTGITEAFF	TGTGCCAGCAGTTCAACAGGGATCACTGAAGCTTTCTTT
TRBD1	few	TRBV29-1	TRBJ2-3	CSVDRAVSDTQYF	TGCAGCGTCGACAGGGCCGTGTCAGATACGCAGTATTTT
-	-	TRBV20-1	TRBJ1-2	CSARDPESNYGYTF	TGCAGTGCTAGAGATCCGGAATCCAACTATGGCTACACCTTC
TRBD2	many	TRBV2	TRBJ2-5	CASSDTSGSSETQYF	TGTGCCAGCAGTGATACTAGCGGGAGCTCTGAGACCCAGTACTTC
TRBD2	-	TRBV7-9	TRBJ2-5	CASSLTQAGGPKTQYF	TGTGCCAGCAGTTTAACCCAAGCGGGGGGGCCTAAGACCCAGTACTTC
TRBD2	few	TRBV7-2	TRBJ2-7	CASSLSLAGGIYEQYF	TGTGCCAGCAGCTTAAGCCTAGCGGGAGGTATCTACGAGCAGTACTTC
-	-	TRBV12-3/TRBV12-4	TRBJ1-5	CASGGEPPPGTQHF	TGTGCCAGCGGGGGGGAACCACCCCCCGGGACCCAGCATTTT
-	-	TRBV10-3	TRBJ1-6	CASNEGGGYNSPLHF	TGTGCCAGCAACGAAGGAGGGGGCTATAATTCACCCCTCCACTTT
-	-	TRBV5-6	TRBJ1-3	CASSLMGFSGNTIYF	TGTGCCAGCAGCTTGATGGGCTTCTCTGGAAACACCATATATTTT
TRBD2	-	TRBV11-2	TRBJ2-2	CASGKWEGTNTGELFF	TGTGCAAGCGGCAAATGGGAGGGGACGAACACCGGGGAGCTGTTTTTT
-	-	TRBV11-1	TRBJ1-2	CASSTPGHSGYTF	TGTGCCAGCAGCACGCCGGGACATTCGGGCTACACCTTC
TRBD2	many	TRBV7-9	TRBJ2-5	CASSRYGGSQETQYF	TGTGCCAGCAGCCGATACGGGGGGTCCCAAGAGACCCAGTACTTC
TRBD1	many	TRBV2	TRBJ2-7	CASKGAGGGYEQCF	TGTGCCAGCAAGGGTGCAGGGGGCGGCTACGAGCAGTGCTTC
TRBD2	many	TRBV15	TRBJ2-5	CATSPGASGGQETQYF	TGTGCCACCAGCCCCGGGGCTAGCGGGGGGCAAGAGACCCAGTACTTC
TRBD2	many	TRBV29-1	TRBJ2-5	CSVARASGRLETQYF	TGCAGCGTTGCGAGGGCTAGCGGGAGGTTGGAGACCCAGTACTTC
TRBD1	-	TRBV5-1	TRBJ1-1	CASSSQQGAPNTEAFF	TGCGCCAGCAGCTCGCAACAGGGGGCCCCGAACACTGAAGCTTTCTTT
TRBD1	-	TRBV3-1	TRBJ1-1	CASSQMAGGDTEAFF	TGTGCCAGCAGCCAAATGGCAGGGGGGGACACTGAAGCTTTCTTT
-	few	TRBV6-1	TRBJ2-7	CASSEETQIIRQNTWEQYF	TGTGCCAGCAGTGAAGAGACCCAGATTATCCGCCAAAACACCTGGGAGCAGTACTTC
TRBD2	many	TRBV5-1	TRBJ2-5	CASKTSVQETQYF	TGCGCCAGCAAAACTAGCGTGCAAGAGACCCAGTACTTC
TRBD2	-	TRBV7-9	TRBJ2-7	CASSSTSGNAYEQYF	TGTGCCAGCAGCTCGACTAGCGGAAACGCCTACGAGCAGTACTTC
-	-	TRBV19	TRBJ1-1	CASSMSMGSTEAFF	TGTGCCAGTAGTATGTCAATGGGTTCCACTGAAGCTTTCTTT
-	-	TRBV7-9	TRBJ2-5	CASSRQGLRETQYF	TGTGCCAGCAGCCGCCAAGGGCTTCGAGAGACCCAGTACTTC
-	few	TRBV6-5	TRBJ2-7	CASSPRGQFSYEQYF	TGTGCCAGCAGCCCACGCGGACAGTTTTCATACGAGCAGTACTTC
TRBD2	many	TRBV14	TRBJ2-7	CASSPRLAGEQYF	TGTGCCAGCAGCCCGCGACTAGCGGGGGAGCAGTACTTC